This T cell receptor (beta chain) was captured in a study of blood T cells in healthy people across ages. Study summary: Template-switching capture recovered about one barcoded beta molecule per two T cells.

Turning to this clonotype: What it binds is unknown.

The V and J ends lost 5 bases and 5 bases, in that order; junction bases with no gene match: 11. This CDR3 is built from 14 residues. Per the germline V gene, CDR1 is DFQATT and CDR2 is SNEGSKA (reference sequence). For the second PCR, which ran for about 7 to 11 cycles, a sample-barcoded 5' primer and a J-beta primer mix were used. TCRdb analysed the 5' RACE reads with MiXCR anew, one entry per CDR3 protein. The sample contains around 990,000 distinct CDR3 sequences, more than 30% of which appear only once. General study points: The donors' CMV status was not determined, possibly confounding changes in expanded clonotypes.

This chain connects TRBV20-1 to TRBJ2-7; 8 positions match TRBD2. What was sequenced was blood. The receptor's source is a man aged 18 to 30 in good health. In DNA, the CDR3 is TGCAGTGCTCGGAGCGGGGGCGACGCCCACGAGCAGTACTTC. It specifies CSARSGGDAHEQYF.